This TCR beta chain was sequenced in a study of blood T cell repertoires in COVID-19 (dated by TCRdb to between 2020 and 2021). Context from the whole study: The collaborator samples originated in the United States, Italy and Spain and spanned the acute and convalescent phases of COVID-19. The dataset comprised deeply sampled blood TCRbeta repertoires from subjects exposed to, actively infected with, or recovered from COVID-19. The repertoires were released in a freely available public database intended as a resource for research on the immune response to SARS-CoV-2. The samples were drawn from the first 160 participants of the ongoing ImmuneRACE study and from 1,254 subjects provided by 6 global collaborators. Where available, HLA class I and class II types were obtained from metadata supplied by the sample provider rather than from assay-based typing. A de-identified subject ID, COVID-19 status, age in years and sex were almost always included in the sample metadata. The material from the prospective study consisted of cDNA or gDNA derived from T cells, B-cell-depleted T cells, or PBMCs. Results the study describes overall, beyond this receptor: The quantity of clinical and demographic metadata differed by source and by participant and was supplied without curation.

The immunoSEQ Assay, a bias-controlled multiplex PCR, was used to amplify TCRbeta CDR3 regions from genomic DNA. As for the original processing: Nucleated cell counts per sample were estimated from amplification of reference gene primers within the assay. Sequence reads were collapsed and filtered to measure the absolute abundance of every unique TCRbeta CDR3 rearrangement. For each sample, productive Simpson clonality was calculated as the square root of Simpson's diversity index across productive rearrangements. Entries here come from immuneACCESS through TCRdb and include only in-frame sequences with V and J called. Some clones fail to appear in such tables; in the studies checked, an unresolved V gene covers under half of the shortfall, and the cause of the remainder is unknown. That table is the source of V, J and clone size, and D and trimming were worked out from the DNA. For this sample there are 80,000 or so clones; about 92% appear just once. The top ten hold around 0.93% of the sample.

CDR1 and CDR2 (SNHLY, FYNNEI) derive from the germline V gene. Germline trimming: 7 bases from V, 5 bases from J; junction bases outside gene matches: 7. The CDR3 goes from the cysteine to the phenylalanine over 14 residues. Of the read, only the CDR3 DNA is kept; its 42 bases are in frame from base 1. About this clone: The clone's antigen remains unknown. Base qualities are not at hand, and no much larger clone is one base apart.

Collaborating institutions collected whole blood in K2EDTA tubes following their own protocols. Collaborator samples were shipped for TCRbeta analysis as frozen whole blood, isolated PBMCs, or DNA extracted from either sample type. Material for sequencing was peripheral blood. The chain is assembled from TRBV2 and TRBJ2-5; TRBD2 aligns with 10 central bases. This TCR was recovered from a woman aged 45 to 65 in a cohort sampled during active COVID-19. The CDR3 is CASTPLAGRETQYF. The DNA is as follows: TGTGCCAGCACTCCACTAGCGGGGCGGGAGACCCAGTACTTC. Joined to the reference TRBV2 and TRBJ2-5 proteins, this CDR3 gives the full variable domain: EPEVTQTPSHQVTQMGQEVILRCVPISNHLYFYWYRQILGQKVEFLVSFYNNEISEKSEIFDDQFSVERPDGSNFTLKIRSTKLEDSAMYFCASTPLAGRETQYFGPGTRLLVL.